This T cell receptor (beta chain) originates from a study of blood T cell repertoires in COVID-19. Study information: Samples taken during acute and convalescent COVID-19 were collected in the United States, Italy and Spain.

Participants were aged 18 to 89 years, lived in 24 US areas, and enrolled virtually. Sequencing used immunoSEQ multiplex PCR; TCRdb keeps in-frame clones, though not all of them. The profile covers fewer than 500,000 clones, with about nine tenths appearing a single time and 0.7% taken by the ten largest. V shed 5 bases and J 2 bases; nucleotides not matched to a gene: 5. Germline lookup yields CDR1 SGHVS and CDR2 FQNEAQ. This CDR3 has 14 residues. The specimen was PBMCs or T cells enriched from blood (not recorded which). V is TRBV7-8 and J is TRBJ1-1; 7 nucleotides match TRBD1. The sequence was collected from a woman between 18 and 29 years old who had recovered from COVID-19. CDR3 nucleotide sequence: TGTGCCAGCAGCAGTGGGACAGTTAACACTGAAGCTTTCTTT. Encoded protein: CASSSGTVNTEAFF.